The clone carrying this TCR beta chain is a singleton in its sample. The data originate from a study of blood T cell repertoires in COVID-19. Study context: Italy, Spain and the United States were the sources of the convalescent and acute COVID-19 samples.

V shed 5 bases and J 0 bases; nucleotides not matched to a gene: 8. This CDR3 is 19 amino acids long. Germline V gene data show CDR1 as SGHTA and CDR2 as FQGTGA. Source study methods: Reference gene primers were amplified, and this amplification served to estimate nucleated cell counts. Using immunoSEQ multiplex PCR, the repertoire was profiled, and TCRdb retains in-frame clones only, with some absent. Clonal size and the V and J genes are those of that table, whereas D and trimming came from the DNA. The repertoire consists of roughly 120,000 clones, with around 85% occurring once and the leading ten covering 5% to 6.5%.

This receptor was taken from a woman in her fifties or sixties with COVID-19, enrolled during active disease. This chain uses TRBV7-3 with TRBJ2-6, with 12 bases matching TRBD1. What was sequenced was peripheral blood. The DNA of the CDR3 is TGTGCCAGCAGCCGACGCGGGACAGGGGGCCTCTCTGGGGCCAACGTCCTGACTTTC. This translates into CASSRRGTGGLSGANVLTF.